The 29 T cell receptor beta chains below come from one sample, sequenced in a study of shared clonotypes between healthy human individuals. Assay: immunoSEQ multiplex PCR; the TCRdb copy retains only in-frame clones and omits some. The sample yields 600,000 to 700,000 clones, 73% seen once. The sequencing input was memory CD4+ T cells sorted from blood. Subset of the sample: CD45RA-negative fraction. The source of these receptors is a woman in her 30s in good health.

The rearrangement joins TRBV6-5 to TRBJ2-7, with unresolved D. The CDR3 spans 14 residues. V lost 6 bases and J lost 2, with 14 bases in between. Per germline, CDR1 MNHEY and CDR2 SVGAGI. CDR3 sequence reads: CASSVGYPPYEQYF. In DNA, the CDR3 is TGTGCCAGCAGCGTAGGTTACCCTCCCTACGAGCAGTACTTC.

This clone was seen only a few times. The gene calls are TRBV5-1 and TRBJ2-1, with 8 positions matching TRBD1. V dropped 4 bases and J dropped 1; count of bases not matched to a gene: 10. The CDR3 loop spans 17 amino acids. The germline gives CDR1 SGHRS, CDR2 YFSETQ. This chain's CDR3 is CASSGRQGSGSYNEQFF. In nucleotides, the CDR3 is TGCGCCAGCAGCGGAAGACAGGGGAGTGGTTCCTACAATGAGCAGTTCTTC.

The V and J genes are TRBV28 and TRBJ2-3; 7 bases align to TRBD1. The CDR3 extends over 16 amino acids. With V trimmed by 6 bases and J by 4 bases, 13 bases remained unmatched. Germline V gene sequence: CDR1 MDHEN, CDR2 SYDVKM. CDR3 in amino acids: CASRGADRVGADTQYF. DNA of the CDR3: TGTGCCAGCAGAGGAGCAGACAGGGTTGGGGCAGATACGCAGTATTTT.

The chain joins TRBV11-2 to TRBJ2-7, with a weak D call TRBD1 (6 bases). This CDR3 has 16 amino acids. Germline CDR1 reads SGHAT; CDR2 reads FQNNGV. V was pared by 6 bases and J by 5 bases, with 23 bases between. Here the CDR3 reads CASSPMRGSILHEQYF. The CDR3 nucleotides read TGTGCCAGCAGTCCTATGAGGGGGAGTATCCTCCACGAGCAGTACTTC. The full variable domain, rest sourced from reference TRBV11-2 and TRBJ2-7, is EAGVAQSPRYKIIEKRQSVAFWCNPISGHATLYWYQQILGQGPKLLIQFQNNGVVDDSQLPKDRFSAERLKGVDSTLKIQPAKLEDSAVYLCASSPMRGSILHEQYFGPGTRLTVT.

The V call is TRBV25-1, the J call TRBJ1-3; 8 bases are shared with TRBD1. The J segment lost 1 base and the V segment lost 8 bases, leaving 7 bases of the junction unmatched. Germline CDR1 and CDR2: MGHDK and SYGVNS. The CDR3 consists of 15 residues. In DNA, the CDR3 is TGTGCCAGCTCACCCGGGACAGGTTCTGGAAACACCATATATTTT. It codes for CASSPGTGSGNTIYF.

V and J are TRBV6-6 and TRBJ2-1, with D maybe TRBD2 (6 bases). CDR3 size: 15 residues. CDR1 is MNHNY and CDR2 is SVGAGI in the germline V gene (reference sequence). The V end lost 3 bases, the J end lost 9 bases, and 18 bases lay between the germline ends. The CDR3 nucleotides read TGTGCCAGCAGTTATCACTGGGGACCGGAGGGTGAGCAGTTCTTC. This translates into CASSYHWGPEGEQFF.

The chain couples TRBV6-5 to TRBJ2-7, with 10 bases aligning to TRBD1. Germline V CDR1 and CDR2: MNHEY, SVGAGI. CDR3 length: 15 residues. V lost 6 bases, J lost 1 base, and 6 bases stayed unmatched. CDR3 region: CASRTGTGASYEQYF. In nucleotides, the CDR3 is TGTGCCAGCAGGACCGGGACAGGGGCATCCTACGAGCAGTACTTC.

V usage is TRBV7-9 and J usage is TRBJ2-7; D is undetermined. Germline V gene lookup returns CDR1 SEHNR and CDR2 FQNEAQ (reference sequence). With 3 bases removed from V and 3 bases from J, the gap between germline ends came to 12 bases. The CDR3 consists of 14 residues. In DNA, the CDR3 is TGTGCCAGCAGCTTGGCTGGGTGGAACTACGAGCAGTACTTC. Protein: CASSLAGWNYEQYF.

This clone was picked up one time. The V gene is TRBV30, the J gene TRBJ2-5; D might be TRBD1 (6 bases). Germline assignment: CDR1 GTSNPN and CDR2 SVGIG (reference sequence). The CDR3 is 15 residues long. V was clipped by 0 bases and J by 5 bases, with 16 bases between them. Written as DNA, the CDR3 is TGTGCCTGGAGTGTACAGGGAACTATGTACGAGACCCAGTACTTC. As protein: CAWSVQGTMYETQYF.

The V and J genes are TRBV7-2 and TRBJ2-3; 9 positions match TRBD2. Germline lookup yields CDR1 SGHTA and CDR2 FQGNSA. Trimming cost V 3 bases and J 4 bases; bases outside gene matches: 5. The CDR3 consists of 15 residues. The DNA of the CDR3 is TGTGCCAGCAGCTTCCTGCGGACTAGCGCAGATACGCAGTATTTT. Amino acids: CASSFLRTSADTQYF.

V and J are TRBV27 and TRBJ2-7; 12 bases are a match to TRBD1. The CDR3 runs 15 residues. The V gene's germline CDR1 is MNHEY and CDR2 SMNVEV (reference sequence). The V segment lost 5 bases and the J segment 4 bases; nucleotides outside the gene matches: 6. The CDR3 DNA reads TGTGCCAGCAGTCTCGGGACAGGGGGCAGGTACGAGCAGTACTTC. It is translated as CASSLGTGGRYEQYF.

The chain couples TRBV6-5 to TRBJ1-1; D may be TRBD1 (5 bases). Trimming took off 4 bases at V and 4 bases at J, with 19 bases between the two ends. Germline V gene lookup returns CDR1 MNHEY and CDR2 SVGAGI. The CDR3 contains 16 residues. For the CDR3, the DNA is TGTGCCAGCAGTTCCACGTATGCGGGGGTGGGCACTGAAGCTTTCTTT. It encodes CASSSTYAGVGTEAFF.

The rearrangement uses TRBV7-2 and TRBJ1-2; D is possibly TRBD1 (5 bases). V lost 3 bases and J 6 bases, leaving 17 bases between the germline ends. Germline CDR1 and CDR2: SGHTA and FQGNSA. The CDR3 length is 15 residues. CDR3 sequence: CASSFRDGRGDGYTF. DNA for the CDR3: TGTGCCAGCAGCTTTCGGGACGGTCGTGGCGATGGCTACACCTTC. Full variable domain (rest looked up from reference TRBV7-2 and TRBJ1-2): GAGVSQSPSNKVTEKGKDVELRCDPISGHTALYWYRQSLGQGLEFLIYFQGNSAPDKSGLPSDRFSAERTGGSVSTLTIQRTQQEDSAVYLCASSFRDGRGDGYTFGSGTRLTVV.

CDR3 nucleotide sequence: TGTGCCTGGAGTAGGCACCTCACCGGGGAGCTGTTTTTT. It specifies CAWSRHLTGELFF. The chain links TRBV30 to TRBJ2-2; no clear D. Trimming stripped 2 bases from V and 4 bases from J, with 8 bases between. Per the germline V gene, CDR1 is GTSNPN and CDR2 is SVGIG (reference sequence). This CDR3 contains 13 residues.

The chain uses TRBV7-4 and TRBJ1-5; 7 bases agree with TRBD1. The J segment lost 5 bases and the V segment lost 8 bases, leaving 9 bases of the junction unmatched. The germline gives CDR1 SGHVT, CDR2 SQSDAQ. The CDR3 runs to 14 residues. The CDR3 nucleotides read TGTGCCAGCCCGACCGCAGGGGGATATCAGCCCCAGCATTTT. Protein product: CASPTAGGYQPQHF.

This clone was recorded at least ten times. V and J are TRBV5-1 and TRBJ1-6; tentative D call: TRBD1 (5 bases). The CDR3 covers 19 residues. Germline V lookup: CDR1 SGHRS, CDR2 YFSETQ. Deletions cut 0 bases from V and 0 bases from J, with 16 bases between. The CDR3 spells CASSLGRDGWSSYNSPLHF. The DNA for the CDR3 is TGCGCCAGCAGCTTGGGAAGGGACGGATGGAGCTCCTATAATTCACCCCTCCACTTT.

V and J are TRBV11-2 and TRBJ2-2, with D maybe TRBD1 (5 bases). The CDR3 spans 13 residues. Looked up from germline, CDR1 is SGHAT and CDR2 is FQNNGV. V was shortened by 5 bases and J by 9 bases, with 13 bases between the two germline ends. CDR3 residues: CASSTGPGRELFF. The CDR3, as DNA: TGTGCCAGCAGCACCGGACCAGGGCGGGAGCTGTTTTTT.

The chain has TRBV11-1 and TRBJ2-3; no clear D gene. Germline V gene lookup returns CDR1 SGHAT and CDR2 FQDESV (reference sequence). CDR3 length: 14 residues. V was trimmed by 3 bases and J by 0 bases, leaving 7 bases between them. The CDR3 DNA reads TGTGCCAGCAGCTTGGGCCGTAGCACAGATACGCAGTATTTT. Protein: CASSLGRSTDTQYF.

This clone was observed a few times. DNA for the CDR3: TGTGCCAGCCAAACTAGCGGAAACACCGGGGAGCTGTTTTTT. Encoded protein: CASQTSGNTGELFF. The chain combines TRBV6-5 with TRBJ2-2; TRBD2 matches at 8 bases. The germline V gene encodes CDR1 MNHEY and CDR2 SVGAGI. This CDR3 is built from 14 residues. V was clipped by 8 bases and J by 2 bases; unmatched bases: 4.

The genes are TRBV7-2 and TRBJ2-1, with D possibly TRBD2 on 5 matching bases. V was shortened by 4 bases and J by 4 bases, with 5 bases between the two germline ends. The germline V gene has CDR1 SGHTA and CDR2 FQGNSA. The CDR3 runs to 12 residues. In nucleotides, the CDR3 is TGTGCCAGCAGCTGGAGGTACAATGAGCAGTTCTTC. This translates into CASSWRYNEQFF.

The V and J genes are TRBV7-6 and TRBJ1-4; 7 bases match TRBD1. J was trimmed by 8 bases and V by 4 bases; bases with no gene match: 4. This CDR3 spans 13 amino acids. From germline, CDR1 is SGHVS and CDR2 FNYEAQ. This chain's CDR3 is CASSYRGGEKLFF. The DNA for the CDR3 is TGTGCCAGCAGCTACAGGGGAGGGGAAAAACTGTTTTTT.

CDR3 nucleotides: TGCGCCACCCAGTCCGGATCCACTAGCAATGAGCAGTTCTTC. Its translation: CATQSGSTSNEQFF. The V call is TRBV5-1, the J call TRBJ2-1; tentative D call: TRBD2 (5 bases). The V end lost 9 bases, the J end lost 6 bases, and 19 bases lay between the germline ends. Germline-derived CDR1 and CDR2 are SGHRS and YFSETQ. The CDR3 is 14 residues long. The full variable domain, its missing parts supplied by reference TRBV5-1 and TRBJ2-1, is KAGVTQTPRYLIKTRGQQVTLSCSPISGHRSVSWYQQTPGQGLQFLFEYFSETQRNKGNFPGRFSGRQFSNSRSEMNVSTLELGDSALYLCATQSGSTSNEQFFGPGTRLTVL.

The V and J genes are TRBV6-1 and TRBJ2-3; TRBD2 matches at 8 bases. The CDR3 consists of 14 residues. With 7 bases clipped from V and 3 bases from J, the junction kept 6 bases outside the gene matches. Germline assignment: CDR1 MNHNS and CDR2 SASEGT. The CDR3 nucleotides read TGTGCCAGCACTCGAGCGGGAGAAACAGATACGCAGTATTTT. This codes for CASTRAGETDTQYF.

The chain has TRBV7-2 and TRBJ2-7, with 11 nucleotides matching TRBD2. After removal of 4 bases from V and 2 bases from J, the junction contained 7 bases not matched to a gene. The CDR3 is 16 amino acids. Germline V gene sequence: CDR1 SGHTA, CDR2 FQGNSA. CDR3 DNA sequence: TGTGCCAGCAGCTCCTCTAGCGGGAGGACGGCCTACGAGCAGTACTTC. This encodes CASSSSSGRTAYEQYF.

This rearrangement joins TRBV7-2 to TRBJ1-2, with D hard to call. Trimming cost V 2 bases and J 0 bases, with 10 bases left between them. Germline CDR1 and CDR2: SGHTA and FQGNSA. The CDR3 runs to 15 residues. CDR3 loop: CASSLKTATNYGYTF. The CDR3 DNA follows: TGTGCCAGCAGCTTAAAAACAGCGACTAACTATGGCTACACCTTC.

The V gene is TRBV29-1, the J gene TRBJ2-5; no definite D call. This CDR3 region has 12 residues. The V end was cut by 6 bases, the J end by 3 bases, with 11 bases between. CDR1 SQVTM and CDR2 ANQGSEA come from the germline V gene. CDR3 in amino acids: CSVLGQKETQYF. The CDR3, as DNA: TGCAGCGTCTTAGGTCAAAAAGAGACCCAGTACTTC.

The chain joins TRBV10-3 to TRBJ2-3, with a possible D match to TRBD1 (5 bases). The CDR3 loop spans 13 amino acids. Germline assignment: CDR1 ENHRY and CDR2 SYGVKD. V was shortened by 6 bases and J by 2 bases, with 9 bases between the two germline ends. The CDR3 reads CAIRPTDTDTQYF. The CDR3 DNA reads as TGTGCCATCAGACCGACAGACACAGATACGCAGTATTTT.

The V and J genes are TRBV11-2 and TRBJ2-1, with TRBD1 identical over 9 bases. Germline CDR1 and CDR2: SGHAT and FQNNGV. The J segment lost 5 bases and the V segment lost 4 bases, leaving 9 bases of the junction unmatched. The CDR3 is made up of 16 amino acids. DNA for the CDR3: TGTGCCAGCAGCTCCTACAGGGGGCGCATCCACAATGAGCAGTTCTTC. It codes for CASSSYRGRIHNEQFF.

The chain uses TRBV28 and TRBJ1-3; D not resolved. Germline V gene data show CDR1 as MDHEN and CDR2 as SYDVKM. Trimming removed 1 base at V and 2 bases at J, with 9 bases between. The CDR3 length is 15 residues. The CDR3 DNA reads TGTGCCAGCAGTTTATTGGCTGGGGCTGGAAACACCATATATTTT. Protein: CASSLLAGAGNTIYF.